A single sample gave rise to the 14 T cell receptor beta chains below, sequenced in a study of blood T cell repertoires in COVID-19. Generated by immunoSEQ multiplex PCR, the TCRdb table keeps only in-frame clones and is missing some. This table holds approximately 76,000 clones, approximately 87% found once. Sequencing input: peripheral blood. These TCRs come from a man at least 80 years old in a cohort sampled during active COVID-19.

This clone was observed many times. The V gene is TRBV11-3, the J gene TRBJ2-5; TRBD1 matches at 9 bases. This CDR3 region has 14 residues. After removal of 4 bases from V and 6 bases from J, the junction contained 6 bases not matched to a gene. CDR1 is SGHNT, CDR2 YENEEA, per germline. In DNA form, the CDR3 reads TGTGCCAGCAGCTCCGGGACAGGGATGAAGACCCAGTACTTC. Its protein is CASSSGTGMKTQYF.

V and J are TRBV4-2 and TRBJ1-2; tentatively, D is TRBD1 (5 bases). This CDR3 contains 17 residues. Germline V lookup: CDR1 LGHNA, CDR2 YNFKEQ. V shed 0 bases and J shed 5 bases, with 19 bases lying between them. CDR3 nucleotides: TGTGCCAGCAGCCAAGATAGGAGTAGGGGCGATGGGTATGGCTACACCTTC. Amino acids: CASSQDRSRGDGYGYTF.

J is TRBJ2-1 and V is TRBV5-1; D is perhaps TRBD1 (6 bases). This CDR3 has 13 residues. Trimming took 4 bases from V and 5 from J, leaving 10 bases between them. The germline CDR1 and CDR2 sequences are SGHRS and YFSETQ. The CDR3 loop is CASSRTENNEQFF. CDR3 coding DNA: TGCGCCAGCAGCCGGACAGAGAACAATGAGCAGTTCTTC.

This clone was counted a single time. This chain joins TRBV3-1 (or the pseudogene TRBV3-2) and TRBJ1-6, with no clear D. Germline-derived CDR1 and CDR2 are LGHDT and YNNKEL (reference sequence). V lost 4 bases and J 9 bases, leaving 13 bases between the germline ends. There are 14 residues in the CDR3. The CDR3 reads CASSPTRPGSPLHF. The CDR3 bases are TGTGCCAGCAGCCCCACCCGCCCCGGTTCACCCCTCCACTTT.

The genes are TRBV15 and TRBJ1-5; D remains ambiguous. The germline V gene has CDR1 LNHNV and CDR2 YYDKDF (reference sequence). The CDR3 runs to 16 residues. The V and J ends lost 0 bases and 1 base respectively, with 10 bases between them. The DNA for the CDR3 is TGTGCCACCAGCAGAGATAGGGAGAGAAGCAATCAGCCCCAGCATTTT. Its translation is CATSRDRERSNQPQHF.

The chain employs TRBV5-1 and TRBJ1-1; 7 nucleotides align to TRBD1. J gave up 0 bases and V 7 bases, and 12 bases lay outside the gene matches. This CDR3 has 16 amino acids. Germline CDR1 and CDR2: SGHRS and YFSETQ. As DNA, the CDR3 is TGCGCCAGCCAGACAGGGATCCCCAGATTGAACACTGAAGCTTTCTTT. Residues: CASQTGIPRLNTEAFF.

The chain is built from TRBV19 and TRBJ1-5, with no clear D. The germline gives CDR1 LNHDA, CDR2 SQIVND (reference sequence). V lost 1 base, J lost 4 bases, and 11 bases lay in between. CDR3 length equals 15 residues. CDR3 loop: CASSIGRSRNQPQHF. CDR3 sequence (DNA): TGTGCCAGTAGTATAGGCCGGAGTCGGAATCAGCCCCAGCATTTT.

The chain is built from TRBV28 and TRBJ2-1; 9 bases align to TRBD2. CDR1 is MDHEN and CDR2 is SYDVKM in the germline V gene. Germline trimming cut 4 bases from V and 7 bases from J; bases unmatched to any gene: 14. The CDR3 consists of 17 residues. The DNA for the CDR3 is TGTGCCAGCAGTTCCGGAGCGGGGGGACCCTTTGTAAATGAGCAGTTCTTC. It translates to CASSSGAGGPFVNEQFF. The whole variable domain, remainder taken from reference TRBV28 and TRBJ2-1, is DVKVTQSSRYLVKRTGEKVFLECVQDMDHENMFWYRQDPGLGLRLIYFSYDVKMKEKGDIPEGYSVSREKKERFSLILESASTNQTSMYLCASSSGAGGPFVNEQFFGPGTRLTVL.

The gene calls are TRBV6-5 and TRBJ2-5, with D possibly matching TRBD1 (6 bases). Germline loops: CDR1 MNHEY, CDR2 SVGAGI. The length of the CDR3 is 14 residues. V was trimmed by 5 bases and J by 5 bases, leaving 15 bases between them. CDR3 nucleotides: TGTGCCAGCAGTAAGGGAGACAGGAGGGAGACCCAGTACTTC. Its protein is CASSKGDRRETQYF.

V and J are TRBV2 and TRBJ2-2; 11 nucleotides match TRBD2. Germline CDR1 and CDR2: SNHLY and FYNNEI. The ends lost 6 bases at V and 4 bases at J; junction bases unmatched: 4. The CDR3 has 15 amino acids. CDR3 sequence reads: CASRETSGVTGELFF. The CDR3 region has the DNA TGTGCCAGCAGAGAGACTAGCGGGGTCACCGGGGAGCTGTTTTTT.

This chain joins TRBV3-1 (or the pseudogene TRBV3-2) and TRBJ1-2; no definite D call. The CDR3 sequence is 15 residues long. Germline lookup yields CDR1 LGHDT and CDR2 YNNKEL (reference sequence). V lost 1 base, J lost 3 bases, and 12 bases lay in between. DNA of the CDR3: TGTGCCAGCAGCCAAGGCCCAGCGGGCGACTATGGCTACACCTTC. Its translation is CASSQGPAGDYGYTF.

DNA of the CDR3: TGTGCCAGCAGTTCTCAGGTTAGCTCCTACAATGAGCAGTTCTTC. Translating it yields CASSSQVSSYNEQFF. This chain uses TRBV2 with TRBJ2-1; D is unclear. Germline assignment: CDR1 SNHLY and CDR2 FYNNEI. Deletions cut 5 bases from V and 0 bases from J, with 11 bases between. The CDR3 contains 15 residues.

The DNA of the CDR3 is TGTGCCAGCAGACTCAGGGCGACCGGGGAGCTGTTTTTT. Translated, it gives CASRLRATGELFF. The genes are TRBV12-3 or TRBV12-4 and TRBJ2-2; weak D call: TRBD1 (5 bases). V was clipped by 6 bases and J by 5 bases, with 10 bases between them. CDR3 length: 13 amino acids.

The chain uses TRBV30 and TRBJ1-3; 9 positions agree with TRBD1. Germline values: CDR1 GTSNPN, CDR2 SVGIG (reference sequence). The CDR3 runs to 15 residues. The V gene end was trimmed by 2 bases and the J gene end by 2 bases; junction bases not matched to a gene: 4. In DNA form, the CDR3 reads TGTGCCTGGAGTTTTACAGGGGGCACTGGAAACACCATATATTTT. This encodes CAWSFTGGTGNTIYF.